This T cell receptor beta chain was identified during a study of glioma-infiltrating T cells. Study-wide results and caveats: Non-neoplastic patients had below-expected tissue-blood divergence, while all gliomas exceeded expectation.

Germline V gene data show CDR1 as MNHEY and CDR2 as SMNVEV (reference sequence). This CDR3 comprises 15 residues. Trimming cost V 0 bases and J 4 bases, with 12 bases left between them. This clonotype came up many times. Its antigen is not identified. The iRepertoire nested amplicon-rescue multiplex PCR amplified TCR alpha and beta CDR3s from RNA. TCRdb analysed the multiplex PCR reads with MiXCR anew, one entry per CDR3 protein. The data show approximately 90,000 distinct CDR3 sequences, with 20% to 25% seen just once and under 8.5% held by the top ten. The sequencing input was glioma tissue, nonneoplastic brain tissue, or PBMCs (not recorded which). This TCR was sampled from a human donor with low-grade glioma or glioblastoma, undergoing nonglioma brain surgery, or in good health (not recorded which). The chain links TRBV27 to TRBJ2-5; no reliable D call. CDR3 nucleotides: TGTGCCAGCAGTTTATCCCCCCGATCGGCAGAGACCCAGTACTTC. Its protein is CASSLSPRSAETQYF.